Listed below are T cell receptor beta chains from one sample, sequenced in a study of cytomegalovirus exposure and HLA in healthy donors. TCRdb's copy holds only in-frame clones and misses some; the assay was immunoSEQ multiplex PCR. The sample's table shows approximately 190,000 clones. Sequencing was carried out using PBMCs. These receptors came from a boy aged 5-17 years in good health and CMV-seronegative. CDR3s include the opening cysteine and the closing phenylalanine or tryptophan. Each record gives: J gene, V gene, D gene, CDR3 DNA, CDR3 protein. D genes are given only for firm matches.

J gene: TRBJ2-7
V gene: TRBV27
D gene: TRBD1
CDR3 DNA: TGTGCCAGCAGTTTAGGACAGGGGGTCCACGAGCAGTACTTC
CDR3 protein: CASSLGQGVHEQYF

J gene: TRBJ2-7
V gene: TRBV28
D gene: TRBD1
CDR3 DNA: TGTGCCAGCAGTTTAATTCGACAGGGCCACGAGCAGTACTTC
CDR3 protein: CASSLIRQGHEQYF

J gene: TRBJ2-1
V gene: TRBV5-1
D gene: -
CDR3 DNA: TGCGCCAGCAGCGCGGAGGCAAGCTCCTACAATGAGCAGTTCTTC
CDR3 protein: CASSAEASSYNEQFF

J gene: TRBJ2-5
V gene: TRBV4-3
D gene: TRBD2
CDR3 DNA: TGCGCCAGCAGCCAAGATCAGGGAGGGGATCTAGAAGAGACCCAGTACTTC
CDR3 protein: CASSQDQGGDLEETQYF

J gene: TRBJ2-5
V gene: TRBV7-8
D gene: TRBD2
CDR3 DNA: TGTGCCAGCAGCTCTAGCGGGGGGATCCAAGAGACCCAGTACTTC
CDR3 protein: CASSSSGGIQETQYF

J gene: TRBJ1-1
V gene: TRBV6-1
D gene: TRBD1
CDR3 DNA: TGTGCCAGCAGTGCACGGACAGGCACGGGGAACACTGAAGCTTTCTTT
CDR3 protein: CASSARTGTGNTEAFF

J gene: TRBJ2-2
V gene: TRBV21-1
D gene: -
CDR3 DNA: TGTGCCAGCAGCAGATACAGGGAGAACACCGGGGAGCTGTTTTTT
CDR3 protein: CASSRYRENTGELFF

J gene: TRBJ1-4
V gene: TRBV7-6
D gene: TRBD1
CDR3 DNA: TGTGCCAGCAGCTCATGGACAGGGGGCAATGAAAAACTGTTTTTT
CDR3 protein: CASSSWTGGNEKLFF

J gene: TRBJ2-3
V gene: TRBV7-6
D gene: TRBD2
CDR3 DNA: TGTGCCAGCAGCTCTAGCGGGACTAGCACAGATACGCAGTATTTT
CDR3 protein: CASSSSGTSTDTQYF

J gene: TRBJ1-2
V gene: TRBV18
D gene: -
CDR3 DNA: TGTGCCAGCTCACCTGGGGCCAGTTTCGATGGCTACACCTTC
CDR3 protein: CASSPGASFDGYTF

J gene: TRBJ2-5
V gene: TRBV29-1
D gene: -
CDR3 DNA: TGCAGCGCCCGAGGGCTAGGGAGAGAGACCCAGTACTTC
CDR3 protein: CSARGLGRETQYF

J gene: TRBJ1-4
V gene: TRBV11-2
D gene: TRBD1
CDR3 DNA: TGTGCCAGCAGCTTCAAACAGGGGTCTGTGAGTGAAAAACTGTTTTTT
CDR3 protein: CASSFKQGSVSEKLFF

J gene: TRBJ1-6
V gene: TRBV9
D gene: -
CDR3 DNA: TGTGCCAGCAGCGTAGACACAGAGAATTCACCCCTCCACTTT
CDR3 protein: CASSVDTENSPLHF

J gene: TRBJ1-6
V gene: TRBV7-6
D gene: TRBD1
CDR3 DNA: TGTGCCAGCAGCTTAACTTGGTCGGGACAGGGTAATTCACCCCTCCACTTT
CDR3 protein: CASSLTWSGQGNSPLHF

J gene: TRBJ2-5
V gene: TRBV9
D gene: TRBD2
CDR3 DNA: TGTGCCAGCAACAGAGAACCGGGCTCTAGCGGGGGCGGCGAGACCCAGTACTTC
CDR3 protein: CASNREPGSSGGGETQYF

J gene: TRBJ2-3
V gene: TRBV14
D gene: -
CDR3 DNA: TGTGCCAGCAGCCAACGGTTTGGTGCGGGGGCCGGCACAGATACGCAGTATTTT
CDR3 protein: CASSQRFGAGAGTDTQYF

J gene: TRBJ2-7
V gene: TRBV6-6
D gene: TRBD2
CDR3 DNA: TGTGCCAGCAGCTCAATCCAGCGGGGAGCCTACGAGCAGTACTTC
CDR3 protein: CASSSIQRGAYEQYF

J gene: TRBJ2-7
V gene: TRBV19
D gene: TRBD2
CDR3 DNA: TGTGCCAGTAGTATGAGACTAGCGTGGGAGCAGTACTTC
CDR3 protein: CASSMRLAWEQYF

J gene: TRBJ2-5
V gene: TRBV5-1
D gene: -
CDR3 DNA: TGCGCCAGCAGCTTTAGTCAGCGGGAAGAGACCCAGTACTTC
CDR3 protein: CASSFSQREETQYF

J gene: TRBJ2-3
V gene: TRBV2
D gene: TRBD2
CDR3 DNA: TGTGCCAGCAGGGACCCGGGACTAGCGGGCACAGATACGCAGTATTTT
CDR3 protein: CASRDPGLAGTDTQYF

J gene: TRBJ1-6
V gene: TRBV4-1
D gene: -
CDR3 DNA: TGCGCCAGCAGCCAAGATGGGGCAGGGCGTACCTATAATTCACCCCTCCACTTT
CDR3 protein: CASSQDGAGRTYNSPLHF

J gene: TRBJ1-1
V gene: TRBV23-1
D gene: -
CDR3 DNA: TGCGCCCCCGAGGATCTTACTGAAGCTTTCTTT
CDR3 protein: CAPEDLTEAFF

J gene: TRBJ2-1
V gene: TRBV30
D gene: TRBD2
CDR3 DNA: TGTGCCTGGAGATACGGGGGGGCCAGGAATGAGCAGTTCTTC
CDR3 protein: CAWRYGGARNEQFF

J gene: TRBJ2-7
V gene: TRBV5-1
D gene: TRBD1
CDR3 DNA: TGCGCCAGCAGCTTGGCCGCGGGGGACAGGGTCTACGAGCAGTACTTC
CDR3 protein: CASSLAAGDRVYEQYF

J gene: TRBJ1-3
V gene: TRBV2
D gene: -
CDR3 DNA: TGTGCCAGCAGTGAACGGGGCACCATATATTTT
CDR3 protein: CASSERGTIYF

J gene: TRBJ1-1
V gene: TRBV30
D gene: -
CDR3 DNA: TGTGCCTGCAGACAGTTGAACACTGAAGCTTTCTTT
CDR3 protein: CACRQLNTEAFF

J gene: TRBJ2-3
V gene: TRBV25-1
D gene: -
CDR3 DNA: TGTGCCAGCAGTGCACTACTCTGGGATACGCAGTATTTT
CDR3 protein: CASSALLWDTQYF

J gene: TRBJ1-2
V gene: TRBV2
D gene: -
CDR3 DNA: TGTGCCAGCAGTGAAGACAGGGAGAAGGGCTACACCTTC
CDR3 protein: CASSEDREKGYTF